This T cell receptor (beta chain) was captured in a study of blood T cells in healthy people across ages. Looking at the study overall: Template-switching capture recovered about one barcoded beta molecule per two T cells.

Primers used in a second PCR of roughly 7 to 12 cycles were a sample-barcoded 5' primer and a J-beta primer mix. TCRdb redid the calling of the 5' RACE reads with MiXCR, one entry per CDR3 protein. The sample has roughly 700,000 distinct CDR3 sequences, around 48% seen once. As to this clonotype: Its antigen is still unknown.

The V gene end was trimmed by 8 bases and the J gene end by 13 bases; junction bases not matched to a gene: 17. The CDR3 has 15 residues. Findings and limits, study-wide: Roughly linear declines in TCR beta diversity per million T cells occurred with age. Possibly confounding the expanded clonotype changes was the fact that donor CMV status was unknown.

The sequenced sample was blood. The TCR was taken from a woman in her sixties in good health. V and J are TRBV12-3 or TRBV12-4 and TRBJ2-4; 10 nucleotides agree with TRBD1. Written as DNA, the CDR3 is TGTGCCAGCCGTAGGTTATCCGGGACAGGGGAAGAGCAGTACTTC. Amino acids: CASRRLSGTGEEQYF.